This TCR beta chain is drawn from a study of Ad26.COV2.S vaccination and SARS-CoV-2 variants. Study as a whole: As a participant in COV1001, the donor was in the Ad26.COV2.S trial arm. Once or twice, 56 days apart, Ad26.COV2.S was delivered intramuscularly.

Sequencing was performed with immunoSEQ multiplex PCR; in TCRdb, only in-frame clones are kept and a portion is missing. The repertoire has over 300,000 clones, under 90% of them found once; the top ten carry nearly 7.5%. The CDR3 covers 17 residues. Germline V gene data show CDR1 as SNHLY and CDR2 as FYNNEI. V was pared by 5 bases and J by 0 bases, with 17 bases between. Notes on the study in general: The study found higher spike-specific TCR breadth in vaccine than placebo recipients. Vaccine and placebo recipients had comparable breadth of non-spike TCRs.

The treatment: 15 to 20 received Ad26.COV2.S at low or high dose, single or two shots; 5 received placebo; per-sample allocation not given. At day 63 after the first vaccine or placebo injection, samples were drawn. This clone was observed a handful of times. What it recognizes is unknown. The sequence derives from a person between 18 and 65 years old who received the Ad26.COV2.S COVID-19 vaccine or a placebo. Source: peripheral blood, taken in a trial of Ad26.COV2.S vaccine versus placebo. This chain joins TRBV2 and TRBJ2-4, with D perhaps matching TRBD1 (7 bases). In nucleotides, the CDR3 is TGTGCCAGCAGTAGACAGGGAGGCAACTCAGCCAAAAACATTCAGTACTTC. It is translated as CASSRQGGNSAKNIQYF.